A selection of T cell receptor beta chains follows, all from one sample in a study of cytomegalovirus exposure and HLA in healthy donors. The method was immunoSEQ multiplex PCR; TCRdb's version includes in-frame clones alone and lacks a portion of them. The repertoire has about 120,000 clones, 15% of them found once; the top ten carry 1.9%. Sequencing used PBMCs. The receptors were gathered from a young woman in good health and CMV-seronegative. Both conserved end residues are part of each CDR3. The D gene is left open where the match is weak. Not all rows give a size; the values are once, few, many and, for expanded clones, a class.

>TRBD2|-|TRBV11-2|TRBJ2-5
CASSRSLAGGGYETQYF
TGTGCCAGCAGCCGTTCCCTAGCGGGGGGCGGGTACGAGACCCAGTACTTC
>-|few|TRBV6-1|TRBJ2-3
CASSTGTDTQYF
TGTGCCAGCAGTACAGGCACAGATACGCAGTATTTT
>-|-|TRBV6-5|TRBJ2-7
CASKWGDVYEQYF
TGTGCCAGCAAGTGGGGGGACGTCTACGAGCAGTACTTC
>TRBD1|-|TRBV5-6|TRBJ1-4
CASSRRGLTNEKLFF
TGTGCCAGCAGCCGGAGGGGGCTTACTAATGAAAAACTGTTTTTT
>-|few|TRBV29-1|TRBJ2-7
CSATTGLTYEQYF
TGCAGCGCTACGACAGGACTTACCTACGAGCAGTACTTC
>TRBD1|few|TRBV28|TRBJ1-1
CASRAGTADITEAFF
TGTGCCAGCAGGGCAGGGACAGCTGATATCACTGAAGCTTTCTTT
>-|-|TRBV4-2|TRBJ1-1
CASSQDGSGWSTEAFF
TGTGCCAGCAGCCAAGATGGATCGGGTTGGAGCACTGAAGCTTTCTTT
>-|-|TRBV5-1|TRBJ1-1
CASRGGNTEAFF
TGCGCCAGCAGGGGGGGGAACACTGAAGCTTTCTTT
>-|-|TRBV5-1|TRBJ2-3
CASSFDRSDTDTQYF
TGCGCCAGCAGCTTTGACAGGAGCGACACAGATACGCAGTATTTT
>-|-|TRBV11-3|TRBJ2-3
CASSLDASRADTQYF
TGTGCCAGCAGCTTAGACGCTAGCCGGGCGGATACGCAGTATTTT
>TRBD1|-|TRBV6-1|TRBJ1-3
CASSARDSLSGNTIYF
TGTGCCAGCAGTGCCCGGGACAGCCTCTCTGGAAACACCATATATTTT
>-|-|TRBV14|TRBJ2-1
CASSPHLVGGGNEQFF
TGTGCCAGCAGCCCTCACCTAGTGGGAGGAGGTAATGAGCAGTTCTTC
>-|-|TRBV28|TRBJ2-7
CASSGFGRVNLLYEQYF
TGTGCCAGCAGTGGGTTTGGGCGGGTGAACCTCCTTTACGAGCAGTACTTC
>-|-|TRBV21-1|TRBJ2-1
CASSKTIKGREGNEQFF
TGTGCCAGCAGCAAAACAATAAAGGGGCGGGAGGGAAATGAGCAGTTCTTC
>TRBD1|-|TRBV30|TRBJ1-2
CACTGGYGYTF
TGTGCCTGTACAGGGGGCTATGGCTACACCTTC
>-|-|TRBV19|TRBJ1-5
CASSIIGWVNQPQHF
TGTGCCAGTAGTATAATCGGGTGGGTAAATCAGCCCCAGCATTTT
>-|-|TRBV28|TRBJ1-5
CASSFEYSNQPQHF
TGTGCCAGCAGTTTTGAGTATAGCAATCAGCCCCAGCATTTT
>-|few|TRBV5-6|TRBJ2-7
CASSLQVVGEQYF
TGTGCCAGCAGCTTGCAAGTGGTCGGCGAGCAGTACTTC
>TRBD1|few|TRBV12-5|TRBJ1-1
CASGSMTGGGTEAFF
TGTGCTAGTGGATCAATGACAGGGGGGGGGACTGAAGCTTTCTTT
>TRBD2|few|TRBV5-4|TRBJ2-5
CASSLEGGYGTQYF
TGTGCCAGCAGCTTGGAGGGAGGGTACGGGACCCAGTACTTC
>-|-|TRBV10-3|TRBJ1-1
CAISEGSGTQNTEAFF
TGTGCCATCAGTGAGGGGTCCGGGACACAGAACACTGAAGCTTTCTTT
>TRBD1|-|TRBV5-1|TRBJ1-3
CASSLAGQQSGNTIYF
TGCGCCAGCAGCTTGGCGGGACAGCAATCTGGAAACACCATATATTTT
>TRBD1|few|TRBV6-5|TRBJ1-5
CASSADRTLQPQHF
TGTGCCAGCAGTGCGGACAGGACGCTTCAGCCCCAGCATTTT
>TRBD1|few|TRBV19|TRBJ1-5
CASSTDRGIGNQPQHF
TGTGCCAGTAGTACGGACAGGGGGATCGGGAATCAGCCCCAGCATTTT
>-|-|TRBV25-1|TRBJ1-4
CASRGEGLHEKLFF
TGTGCCAGCAGGGGGGAGGGGCTCCATGAAAAACTGTTTTTT
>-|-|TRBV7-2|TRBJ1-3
CASSLRGGGTGNTIYF
TGTGCCAGCAGCTTAAGGGGAGGGGGAACTGGAAACACCATATATTTT
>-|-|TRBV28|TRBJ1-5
CASSFTGGSKTAQHF
TGTGCCAGCAGTTTTACCGGGGGATCCAAAACAGCCCAGCATTTT
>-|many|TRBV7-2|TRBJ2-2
CASSPMGAGELFF
TGTGCCAGCAGTCCTATGGGCGCCGGGGAGCTGTTTTTT
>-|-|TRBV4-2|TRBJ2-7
CASSQTRSGSYEQYF
TGTGCCAGCAGCCAAACTAGATCGGGCTCCTACGAGCAGTACTTC
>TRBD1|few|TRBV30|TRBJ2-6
CAWSRDRSFSGANVLTF
TGTGCCTGGAGCCGGGACAGGTCCTTCTCTGGGGCCAACGTCCTGACTTTC
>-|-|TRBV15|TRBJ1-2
CATSREGEYGYTF
TGTGCCACCAGCAGAGAAGGGGAATATGGCTACACCTTC
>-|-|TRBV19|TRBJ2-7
CASSPSSVPSYEQYF
TGTGCCAGTAGCCCATCTAGCGTTCCTTCCTACGAGCAGTACTTC
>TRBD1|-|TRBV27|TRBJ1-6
CASSYGTGRASYNSPLHF
TGTGCCAGCAGTTATGGGACAGGGCGAGCATCCTATAATTCACCCCTCCACTTT
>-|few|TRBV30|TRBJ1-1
CAWRGYTEAFF
TGTGCCTGGCGGGGGTACACTGAAGCTTTCTTT
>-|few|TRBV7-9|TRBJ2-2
CASSLRSAGFITGELFF
TGTGCCAGCAGCTTAAGGAGCGCCGGGTTCATCACCGGGGAGCTGTTTTTT
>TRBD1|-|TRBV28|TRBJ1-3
CASSLEGALSGNTIYF
TGTGCCAGCAGTTTGGAGGGGGCGCTCTCTGGAAACACCATATATTTT
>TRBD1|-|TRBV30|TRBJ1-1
CAFSIEGAFRNTEAFF
TGTGCCTTCTCCATAGAGGGGGCATTTAGGAACACTGAAGCTTTCTTT
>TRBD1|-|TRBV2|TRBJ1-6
CASSETGVGSPLHF
TGTGCCAGCAGTGAGACAGGGGTTGGCTCACCCCTCCACTTT
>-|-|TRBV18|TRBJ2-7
CASSPLRFSYEQYF
TGTGCCAGCTCACCCCTAAGATTCTCCTACGAGCAGTACTTC
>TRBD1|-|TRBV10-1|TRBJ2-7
CASSLRTGGYEQYF
TGCGCCAGCAGTCTCCGGACAGGGGGTTACGAGCAGTACTTC
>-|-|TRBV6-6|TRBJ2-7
CASSTRAGEQYF
TGTGCCAGCAGCACCAGGGCCGGCGAGCAGTACTTC